This entry is about one T cell receptor beta chain. Its antigen is unknown. These data come from a study of T cell responses to AZD1222 COVID-19 vaccine. Overall study results and limits: With dominance at 160-218 and 743-854, vaccine-associated CD4 TCRs spanned spike. Clonal diversity may have been underestimated in mostly white British donors. Repertoire sampling occurred only after the peak T cell response.

Clones were read by immunoSEQ multiplex PCR, and TCRdb kept only the in-frame ones, dropping some. This sample has 55,000 to 70,000 clones, with about nine tenths found just once. With 3 bases removed from V and 1 base from J, the gap between germline ends came to 6 bases. The CDR3 spans 13 residues. From germline, CDR1 is MRHNA and CDR2 SNTAGT. Sequencing used peripheral blood, obtained on day 0 of AZD1222 vaccination. The receptor's source is an adult in good health. The chain carries TRBV6-4 and TRBJ1-1; no reliable D call. The CDR3 nucleotides read TGTGCCAGCAGTGAAAAAGGGAACACTGAAGCTTTCTTT. It is translated as CASSEKGNTEAFF.